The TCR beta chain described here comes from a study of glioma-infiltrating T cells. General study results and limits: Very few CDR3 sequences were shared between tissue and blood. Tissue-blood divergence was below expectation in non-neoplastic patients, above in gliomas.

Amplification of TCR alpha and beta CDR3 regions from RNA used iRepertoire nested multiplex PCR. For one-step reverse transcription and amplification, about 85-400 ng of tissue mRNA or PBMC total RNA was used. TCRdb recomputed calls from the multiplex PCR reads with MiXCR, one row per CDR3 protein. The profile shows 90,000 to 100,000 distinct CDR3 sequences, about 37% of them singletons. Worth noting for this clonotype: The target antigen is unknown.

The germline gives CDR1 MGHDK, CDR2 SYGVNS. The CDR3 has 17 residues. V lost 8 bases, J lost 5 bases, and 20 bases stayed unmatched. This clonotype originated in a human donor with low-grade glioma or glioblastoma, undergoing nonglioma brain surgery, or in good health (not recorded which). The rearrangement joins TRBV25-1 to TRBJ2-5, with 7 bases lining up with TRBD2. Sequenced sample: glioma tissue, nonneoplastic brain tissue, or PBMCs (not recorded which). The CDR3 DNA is TGTGCCAGCTCCGAATTGTCGCTGGGAGGGGCCGCCGAGACCCAGTACTTC. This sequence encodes CASSELSLGGAAETQYF. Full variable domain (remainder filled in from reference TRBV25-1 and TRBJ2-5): EADIYQTPRYLVIGTGKKITLECSQTMGHDKMYWYQQDPGMELHLIHYSYGVNSTEKGDLSSESTVSRIRTEHFPLTLESARPSHTSQYLCASSELSLGGAAETQYFGPGTRLLVL.